This passage covers 31 T cell receptor beta chains from one sample sequenced in a study of blood T cell repertoires in COVID-19. TCRdb keeps only in-frame clones here, not all; method: immunoSEQ multiplex PCR. The sample consists of approximately 270,000 clones, 80% to 90% of them appearing once. Sequencing was done on a sample of PBMCs or T cells enriched from blood (not recorded which). These receptors were obtained from a woman aged 50 to 60 who had recovered from COVID-19.

This clone has a single count. The DNA of the CDR3 is TGTGCCAGCAGTTCAGGGACTTACTACGAGCAGTACTTC. As protein: CASSSGTYYEQYF. The chain employs TRBV6-5 and TRBJ2-7; weak D call: TRBD2 (6 bases). V shed 4 bases and J shed 3 bases, with 10 bases lying between them. The CDR3 totals 13 residues. CDR1 MNHEY and CDR2 SVGAGI come from the germline V gene.

The rearrangement links TRBV28 to TRBJ2-7; TRBD2 agrees at 7 bases. V shed 4 bases and J 4 bases; nucleotides not matched to a gene: 19. This CDR3 is 18 amino acids long. From germline, CDR1 is MDHEN and CDR2 SYDVKM. This chain's CDR3 is CASSSRGGGLGRSYEQYF. The CDR3 region has the DNA TGTGCCAGCAGTTCGCGCGGGGGAGGACTAGGCAGGTCGTACGAGCAGTACTTC.

This rearrangement joins TRBV5-4 to TRBJ2-3; TRBD2 aligns across 10 bases. CDR3 size: 15 residues. CDR1 is SGHNT and CDR2 is YYREEE in the germline V gene (reference sequence). V lost 4 bases to trimming and J lost 2 bases; unmatched junction nucleotides: 4. CDR3 bases: TGTGCCAGCAGCCAGACTAGCGGGTACACAGATACGCAGTATTTT. This encodes CASSQTSGYTDTQYF.

The rearrangement joins TRBV29-1 to TRBJ2-5; D is possibly TRBD2 (5 bases). Trimming left V 2 bases short and J 4 bases short, with 11 bases between. CDR3 size: 13 residues. From germline, CDR1 is SQVTM and CDR2 ANQGSEA. Written as DNA, the CDR3 is TGCAGCGTTGAACGGGATAGGATAGAGACCCAGTACTTC. It encodes CSVERDRIETQYF.

This clone showed up just once. The rearrangement joins TRBV28 to TRBJ2-5; D possibly corresponds to TRBD1 (5 bases). From germline, CDR1 is MDHEN and CDR2 SYDVKM. V lost 2 bases and J lost 5, with 12 bases in between. The CDR3 consists of 14 residues. CDR3 in DNA: TGTGCCAGCAGTTTAATTTCGGACATGGAGACCCAGTACTTC. It is translated as CASSLISDMETQYF.

The CDR3 bases are TGTGCCAGCAGCTTGGCTCCCAACCAGGGCTACACCTTC. Its protein product is CASSLAPNQGYTF. V is TRBV5-4 and J is TRBJ1-2; D call uncertain. The germline V gene has CDR1 SGHNT and CDR2 YYREEE (reference sequence). This CDR3 is 13 amino acids long. V lost 0 bases and J 8 bases, leaving 11 bases between the germline ends.

As DNA, the CDR3 is TGTGCCAGCAGCTTGACACCCAGGGGGGAAAGCACAGATACGCAGTATTTT. It specifies CASSLTPRGESTDTQYF. The J gene is TRBJ2-3, the V gene TRBV5-5; the D gene is possibly TRBD1 (7 bases). This CDR3 has 17 amino acids. Germline V CDR1 and CDR2: SGHKS, YYEKEE (reference sequence). Trimming removed 1 base at V and 0 bases at J, with 15 bases between.

This CDR3 is CASSLFLETGRESSYNEQFF. CDR3 DNA sequence: TGTGCCAGCAGTTTATTCTTGGAAACAGGGCGCGAGAGCTCCTACAATGAGCAGTTCTTC. The rearrangement links TRBV28 to TRBJ2-1, with a possible D match to TRBD1 (6 bases). Trimming cost V 1 base and J 0 bases, with 22 bases left between them. There are 20 residues in the CDR3. Germline lookup yields CDR1 MDHEN and CDR2 SYDVKM.

The rearrangement links TRBV19 to TRBJ2-1, with D maybe TRBD2 (5 bases). Per germline, CDR1 LNHDA and CDR2 SQIVND (reference sequence). The V end was cut by 7 bases, the J end by 9 bases, with 16 bases between. CDR3 length: 13 residues. Here the CDR3 reads CASNRGSESEQFF. The DNA of the CDR3 is TGTGCCAGTAACAGAGGGTCTGAGTCTGAGCAGTTCTTC.

In this sample, this clone turned up a few times. V and J are TRBV30 and TRBJ2-3, with 8 bases identical to TRBD1. Germline V lookup: CDR1 GTSNPN, CDR2 SVGIG (reference sequence). J lost 6 bases, V lost 1 base, and 6 bases had no gene match. The CDR3 spans 14 residues. In DNA form, the CDR3 reads TGTGCCTGGAGTGCGGGACAGGCCACGGATACGCAGTATTTT. Translation gives CAWSAGQATDTQYF.

Regarding this clone: The junction differs from germline at one of its ends, possibly a read error. The chain joins TRBV5-6 to TRBJ2-3; TRBD2 agrees at 8 bases. The CDR3 extends over 15 amino acids. CDR1 and CDR2 (germline): SGHDT, YYEEEE. The CDR3 nucleotides are TGTGCCAGCAGGTTGGTCAGCGGGAGAACAGATACGCAGTATTTT. This encodes CASRLVSGRTDTQYF.

The chain links TRBV30 to TRBJ2-7, with 12 bases fitting TRBD2. In germline, CDR1 is GTSNPN, CDR2 SVGIG (reference sequence). With 3 bases clipped from V and 3 bases from J, the junction kept 12 bases outside the gene matches. CDR3 length equals 17 residues. CDR3 nucleotide sequence: TGTGCCTGGAGAGGGGGTACTAGCGGGAGGAAGGTCTACGAGCAGTACTTC. This sequence encodes CAWRGGTSGRKVYEQYF.

The J gene is TRBJ2-1, the V gene TRBV5-1, with TRBD2 matching 12 bases. CDR3 length: 14 residues. Germline CDR1 SGHRS, CDR2 YFSETQ. J gave up 9 bases and V 6 bases, and 7 bases lay outside the gene matches. CDR3 sequence reads: CASMMTSGSREQFF. CDR3 nucleotide sequence: TGCGCCAGCATGATGACTAGCGGGAGTCGTGAGCAGTTCTTC. The full variable domain, in which reference TRBV5-1 and TRBJ2-1 provide the parts outside the CDR3, is KAGVTQTPRYLIKTRGQQVTLSCSPISGHRSVSWYQQTPGQGLQFLFEYFSETQRNKGNFPGRFSGRQFSNSRSEMNVSTLELGDSALYLCASMMTSGSREQFFGPGTRLTVL.

The gene calls are TRBV18 and TRBJ2-3; weak D call: TRBD2 (5 bases). There are 14 residues in the CDR3. The germline V gene has CDR1 KGHSH and CDR2 LQKENI. Trimming removed 3 bases from V and 6 bases from J, with 13 bases in between. CDR3 nucleotide sequence: TGTGCCAGCTCACCGCAGTGGAGGCGGGATACGCAGTATTTT. It translates to CASSPQWRRDTQYF.

This sequence joins TRBV3-1 (or the pseudogene TRBV3-2) and TRBJ1-4; D is unclear. Germline V gene sequence: CDR1 LGHDT, CDR2 YNNKEL (reference sequence). V lost 4 bases and J 3 bases, leaving 9 bases between the germline ends. CDR3 length: 14 amino acids. This CDR3 reads CASSPERSNEKLFF. In DNA form, the CDR3 reads TGTGCCAGCAGCCCTGAGCGATCTAATGAAAAACTGTTTTTT.

This clone was recorded a few times. The chain is built from TRBV10-1 and TRBJ1-1; D uncertain. Trimming pared 5 bases from V and 5 bases from J, leaving 12 bases between. Germline assignment: CDR1 WNHNN and CDR2 SYGVQD (reference sequence). The CDR3 is made up of 13 amino acids. This CDR3 is CASSPTGRTEAFF. CDR3 in DNA: TGCGCCAGCAGTCCTACGGGGAGGACTGAAGCTTTCTTT.

The chain uses TRBV4-1 and TRBJ2-1, with D possibly being TRBD2 (6 bases). Per the germline V gene, CDR1 is MGHRA and CDR2 is YSYEKL. The CDR3 is 15 residues long. V was trimmed by 2 bases and J by 0 bases, leaving 8 bases between them. The CDR3 reads CASSQNSGSYNEQFF. The CDR3, as DNA: TGCGCCAGCAGCCAAAATAGCGGCTCCTACAATGAGCAGTTCTTC.

The genes are TRBV11-3 and TRBJ2-1, with 7 bases identical to TRBD2. This CDR3 contains 17 residues. The germline CDR1 and CDR2 sequences are SGHNT and YENEEA. Trimming at V came to 5 bases and at J to 0 bases, leaving 10 bases not matched to a gene. The CDR3 loop is CASSQDGGGPSYNEQFF. CDR3 DNA: TGTGCCAGCAGCCAAGACGGGGGAGGGCCCTCCTACAATGAGCAGTTCTTC.

The V call is TRBV6-2 or TRBV6-3, the J call TRBJ1-4; 7 nucleotides line up with TRBD1. CDR1 is MNHEY and CDR2 is SVGEGT in the germline V gene. CDR3 length equals 15 residues. Losses at the gene ends were 4 bases for V and 4 bases for J; bases not matched to a gene: 6. The CDR3 loop reads CASSFGQDDNEKLFF. CDR3 coding DNA: TGTGCCAGCAGTTTCGGACAGGATGATAATGAAAAACTGTTTTTT.

The V and J genes are TRBV10-3 and TRBJ1-1; the match to TRBD1 covers 7 bases. V gave up 0 bases and J gave up 0 bases; unmatched junction bases: 7. CDR3 length equals 17 residues. Germline V gene lookup returns CDR1 ENHRY and CDR2 SYGVKD. As DNA, the CDR3 is TGTGCCATCAGTGAGTCGCGGACAGGAGGCGTGAACACTGAAGCTTTCTTT. It specifies CAISESRTGGVNTEAFF.

The chain joins TRBV2 to TRBJ1-1; 7 bases map to TRBD1. The CDR3 sequence is 11 residues long. V was pared by 8 bases and J by 7 bases, with 4 bases of the junction left unmatched. Germline assignment: CDR1 SNHLY and CDR2 FYNNEI. CDR3 in amino acids: CASGTAIEAFF. CDR3 sequence (DNA): TGTGCCAGCGGGACAGCTATTGAAGCTTTCTTT.

The gene calls are TRBV28 and TRBJ1-5, with no clear D. The CDR3 contains 15 residues. V was pared by 2 bases and J by 0 bases, with 8 bases between. Germline V lookup: CDR1 MDHEN, CDR2 SYDVKM. CDR3 sequence: CASSLRLNSNQPQHF. CDR3 coding DNA: TGTGCCAGCAGTTTAAGACTGAATAGCAATCAGCCCCAGCATTTT.

V usage is TRBV28 and J usage is TRBJ1-1; a possible D gene is TRBD1 (6 bases). V lost 7 bases and J lost 2, with 11 bases in between. The CDR3 has 13 residues. Germline CDR1 reads MDHEN; CDR2 reads SYDVKM. The CDR3 DNA follows: TGTGCCAGCATTCTAGGGGGAAACACTGAAGCTTTCTTT. Translation gives CASILGGNTEAFF.

The gene calls are TRBV7-9 and TRBJ1-4; D not resolved. V gave up 1 base and J gave up 4 bases, with 4 bases separating them. Germline assignment: CDR1 SEHNR and CDR2 FQNEAQ (reference sequence). The CDR3 is 13 amino acids. The CDR3 DNA reads as TGTGCCAGCAGCTTAGGTTATAATGAAAAACTGTTTTTT. Translation gives CASSLGYNEKLFF.

The V gene is TRBV19, the J gene TRBJ2-3; the match to TRBD2 covers 7 bases. J lost 5 bases, V lost 1 base, and 6 bases had no gene match. The CDR3 is 15 amino acids. The germline gives CDR1 LNHDA, CDR2 SQIVND (reference sequence). CDR3 amino acids: CASSIGLAGVDTQYF. The CDR3 DNA sequence: TGTGCCAGTAGTATAGGACTCGCGGGAGTAGATACGCAGTATTTT. The whole variable domain, filled in from reference TRBV19 and TRBJ2-3, reads DGGITQSPKYLFRKEGQNVTLSCEQNLNHDAMYWYRQDPGQGLRLIYYSQIVNDFQKGDIAEGYSVSREKKESFPLTVTSAQKNPTAFYLCASSIGLAGVDTQYFGPGTRLTVL.

The chain uses TRBV5-1 and TRBJ2-5; weak D call: TRBD1 (6 bases). Germline-derived CDR1 and CDR2 are SGHRS and YFSETQ. Between the trimmed V and J ends, which lost 9 bases and 5 bases, there was a span of 14 bases. The CDR3 contains 12 residues. CDR3 sequence: CATGTGKETQYF. The CDR3 DNA follows: TGCGCCACCGGAACAGGGAAGGAGACCCAGTACTTC.

This clone was seen more than once but under ten times. The CDR3 is CASRQSRGDYGYTF. In DNA form, the CDR3 reads TGTGCCAGCAGACAAAGTCGAGGTGACTATGGCTACACCTTC. The V call is TRBV14, the J call TRBJ1-2; D is uncertain. Trimming took 6 bases from V and 3 from J, leaving 14 bases between them. The CDR3 spans 14 residues. Germline V gives CDR1 SGHDN, CDR2 FVKESK.

J is TRBJ1-3 and V is TRBV6-5; unclear D gene. The V and J ends lost 2 bases and 0 bases respectively, with 8 bases between them. CDR1 and CDR2 (germline): MNHEY, SVGAGI. This CDR3 is 15 amino acids long. In nucleotides, the CDR3 is TGTGCCAGCAGTTACACAGTTTACTCTGGAAACACCATATATTTT. It codes for CASSYTVYSGNTIYF.

The chain uses TRBV18 and TRBJ1-1; D is ambiguous. V gave up 6 bases and J gave up 5 bases, with 16 bases separating them. Germline-derived CDR1 and CDR2 are KGHSH and LQKENI. The CDR3 loop spans 14 amino acids. Written as DNA, the CDR3 is TGTGCCAGCTCTCCGCTTCCCCTAGAGACTGAAGCTTTCTTT. It is translated as CASSPLPLETEAFF.

On this clone itself: Different DNA sequences within this sample yield the same CDR3. The J gene is TRBJ1-2, the V gene TRBV27, with 8 bases matching TRBD1. The CDR3 contains 14 residues. Germline assignment: CDR1 MNHEY and CDR2 SMNVEV (reference sequence). Trimming took 3 bases from V and 7 from J; bases not matched to a gene: 7. Written as DNA, the CDR3 is TGTGCCAGCAGTTTGAGTCAGGGGGCAGGTGGCTACACCTTC. Encoded protein: CASSLSQGAGGYTF.

This rearrangement joins TRBV3-1 (or the pseudogene TRBV3-2) to TRBJ2-1; maybe TRBD2 (6 bases). The V and J ends lost 2 bases and 4 bases respectively, with 9 bases between them. The CDR3 is 14 residues long. The germline V gene has CDR1 LGHDT and CDR2 YNNKEL (reference sequence). CDR3 protein: CASSQNLAYNEQFF. The CDR3 DNA reads as TGTGCCAGCAGCCAAAACCTAGCGTACAATGAGCAGTTCTTC.